Following are 21 T cell receptor beta chains from one sample sequenced in a study of human T cells and chemical hapten exposure. Stated time point: patch test 2, 6 weeks after DPC sensitization. Sample treatment: therapeutic diphenylcyclopropenone sensitization with weekly scalp DPC. TCRdb processed the RACE reads anew with MiXCR; each CDR3 protein has one entry. This sample has some 44,000 distinct CDR3 sequences, with just under 9% found just once. The material was whole blood, obtained in connection with sensitization to the hapten diphenylcyclopropenone (DPC). The receptors stem from a woman in her thirties or forties with alopecia areata. Some clones in this sample may be carry-over from other donors' samples.

This clonotype was picked up many times. J is TRBJ1-4 and V is TRBV18; D ambiguous. This CDR3 has 14 residues. With 3 bases removed from V and 7 bases from J, the gap between germline ends came to 12 bases. Germline CDR1 reads KGHSH; CDR2 reads LQKENI. CDR3 nucleotide sequence: TGTGCCAGCTCACCGGGCTACGGCGGTGAAAAACTGTTTTTT. Protein product: CASSPGYGGEKLFF.

A few counts support this clonotype. V is TRBV18 and J is TRBJ2-7, with D hard to call. The CDR3 consists of 16 residues. V shed 6 bases and J shed 3 bases, with 21 bases lying between them. The V gene's germline CDR1 is KGHSH and CDR2 LQKENI. The CDR3 region is CASSPQAVGQGYEQYF. The CDR3 bases are TGTGCCAGCTCCCCCCAGGCGGTAGGGCAAGGCTACGAGCAGTACTTC.

This clonotype was counted between two and nine times. V usage is TRBV7-3 and J usage is TRBJ1-2; unclear D gene. Germline values: CDR1 SGHTA, CDR2 FQGTGA. The CDR3 is 13 residues long. The V gene lost 4 bases and the J gene lost 8 bases, with 14 bases spanning the gap. The CDR3 DNA reads TGTGCCAGCAGCTCAAATCCCGATCGAGGCTACACCTTC. This encodes CASSSNPDRGYTF.

This sequence joins TRBV10-3 and TRBJ2-5, with 7 bases aligning to TRBD1. Germline-derived CDR1 and CDR2 are ENHRY and SYGVKD. This CDR3 has 15 amino acids. Trimming at V came to 8 bases and at J to 2 bases, leaving 11 bases not matched to a gene. Written as DNA, the CDR3 is TGTGCCATCGGAGATTCCATCAGGGGGCAAGAGACCCAGTACTTC. Encoded protein: CAIGDSIRGQETQYF.

In the case of this clonotype: It may be a read error: a sequence one base away is much more abundant. The chain couples TRBV12-3 or TRBV12-4 to TRBJ2-3; weak D call: TRBD2 (5 bases). There are 14 residues in the CDR3. The CDR3 protein is CTSSLGLAADTQYF. CDR3 bases: TGTACCAGCAGTTTAGGGCTAGCCGCAGATACGCAGTATTTT.

Comments on this clonotype: One base away lies a much larger clone, so this may be a sequencing read error. The chain carries TRBV18 and TRBJ2-1; 15 positions match TRBD2. Germline assignment: CDR1 KGHSH and CDR2 LQKENI. There are 17 residues in the CDR3. CDR3 sequence: CVSSPGLAGGPGNEQFF. The DNA of the CDR3 is TGTGTCAGCTCACCTGGACTAGCGGGGGGGCCTGGCAATGAGCAGTTCTTC.

This clonotype was recorded many times. The chain uses TRBV2 and TRBJ1-5; tentative D call: TRBD1 (6 bases). Germline V gives CDR1 SNHLY, CDR2 FYNNEI. V was clipped by 1 base and J by 2 bases, with 15 bases between them. This CDR3 spans 17 amino acids. The CDR3 DNA follows: TGTGCCAGCAGTGAAGTCCCCACAGGGATAGGCAATCAGCCCCAGCATTTT. Amino acid sequence: CASSEVPTGIGNQPQHF.

This rearrangement joins TRBV4-1 to TRBJ2-3, with D possibly TRBD1 on 5 matching bases. Trimming cost V 0 bases and J 0 bases, with 10 bases left between them. The CDR3 length is 16 residues. From germline, CDR1 is MGHRA and CDR2 YSYEKL. The CDR3 region is CASSQDLRGSTDTQYF. CDR3 sequence (DNA): TGCGCCAGCAGCCAAGATTTAAGGGGAAGCACAGATACGCAGTATTTT.

In this sample, this clonotype turned up many times. The chain carries TRBV6-2 or TRBV6-3 and TRBJ1-1, with 7 bases lining up with TRBD1. Trimming removed 5 bases from V and 6 bases from J; junction bases left unmatched: 6. From germline, CDR1 is MNHEY and CDR2 SVGEGT. The CDR3 has 13 amino acids. The DNA of the CDR3 is TGTGCCAGCAGTACTCCAGGGGGATCTGAAGCTTTCTTT. This codes for CASSTPGGSEAFF.

This clonotype was recorded many times. The chain combines TRBV12-3 or TRBV12-4 with TRBJ2-4; D might be TRBD2 (5 bases). CDR3 length: 15 residues. The V end was cut by 5 bases, the J end by 9 bases, with 20 bases between. In DNA form, the CDR3 reads TGTGCCAGCAGTATTCCCTCCTCCTCTAGCTTCATTCAGTACTTC. Its translation: CASSIPSSSSFIQYF.

The gene calls are TRBV29-1 and TRBJ1-1; no firm D call. The germline CDR1 and CDR2 sequences are SQVTM and ANQGSEA. The length of the CDR3 is 12 residues. The germline V and J ends were trimmed by 6 bases and 5 bases, with 13 bases remaining between them. CDR3 nucleotides: TGCAGCGTCGACGACCGAAATACTGAAGCTTTCTTT. It codes for CSVDDRNTEAFF.

This clonotype was seen many times. The chain has TRBV11-2 and TRBJ1-1, with D perhaps TRBD1 (5 bases). This CDR3 is 15 amino acids long. The V gene's germline CDR1 is SGHAT and CDR2 FQNNGV. The V end was cut by 6 bases, the J end by 1 base, with 15 bases between. Here the CDR3 DNA reads TGTGCCAGCAGGGGGACCAAAAACCGGAACACTGAAGCTTTCTTT. It yields the protein CASRGTKNRNTEAFF. Filled out from reference TRBV11-2 and TRBJ1-1, the complete variable domain reads EAGVAQSPRYKIIEKRQSVAFWCNPISGHATLYWYQQILGQGPKLLIQFQNNGVVDDSQLPKDRFSAERLKGVDSTLKIQPAKLEDSAVYLCASRGTKNRNTEAFFGQGTRLTVV.

This clonotype came up a few times. V is TRBV6-5 and J is TRBJ1-6, with D possibly TRBD1 on 6 matching bases. CDR1 and CDR2 (germline): MNHEY, SVGAGI. This CDR3 comprises 14 residues. Trimming pared 2 bases from V and 10 bases from J, leaving 12 bases between. CDR3 sequence: CASSYKGVGSPLHF. CDR3 in DNA: TGTGCCAGCAGTTACAAGGGGGTTGGGTCACCCCTCCACTTT.

In its sample, this clonotype was seen a few times. The rearrangement uses TRBV6-4 and TRBJ1-1, with a possible D match to TRBD1 (6 bases). Germline assignment: CDR1 MRHNA and CDR2 SNTAGT. V was clipped by 8 bases and J by 1 base, with 11 bases between them. The CDR3 runs 13 residues. In nucleotides, the CDR3 is TGTGCCAGCCGGTACAGGGAGAACACTGAAGCTTTCTTT. Translation gives CASRYRENTEAFF.

This clonotype was seen at least ten times. The chain couples TRBV29-1 to TRBJ2-3; no reliable D call. This CDR3 region has 14 residues. Germline V gene data show CDR1 as SQVTM and CDR2 as ANQGSEA. The ends were cut back, 7 bases at V and 0 bases at J, with 14 bases in the middle. CDR3 sequence (DNA): TGCAGCGCCGTGGTCAGACTGAGCACAGATACGCAGTATTTT. Translation: CSAVVRLSTDTQYF.

This clonotype was counted many times. V is TRBV7-2 and J is TRBJ2-2; perhaps D is TRBD1 or TRBD2 (5 bases each). The V and J ends lost 5 bases and 6 bases respectively, with 10 bases between them. This CDR3 spans 13 amino acids. Germline values: CDR1 SGHTA, CDR2 FQGNSA. The CDR3 protein is CASSTGAPGELFF. The CDR3 region has the DNA TGTGCCAGCAGCACCGGGGCCCCCGGGGAGCTGTTTTTT.

The chain joins TRBV30 to TRBJ1-2; D is unresolved. Germline loops: CDR1 GTSNPN, CDR2 SVGIG (reference sequence). Deletions cut 2 bases from V and 5 bases from J, with 15 bases between. The CDR3 is made up of 14 amino acids. The CDR3 nucleotides are TGTGCCTGGAGTCGCCGGTCCCCCGGTTATGGCTACACCTTC. It translates to CAWSRRSPGYGYTF.

A few counts support this clonotype. The CDR3 DNA reads as TGCGCCAGCAGCCACCCAGGAGAGACCCAGTACTTC. Translating it yields CASSHPGETQYF. The rearrangement uses TRBV4-1 and TRBJ2-5; the D is unclear. CDR1 is MGHRA, CDR2 YSYEKL, per germline. The CDR3 length is 12 residues. Trimming cost V 3 bases and J 4 bases, with 6 bases left between them.

In this sample, this clonotype turned up many times. The gene calls are TRBV12-3 or TRBV12-4 and TRBJ2-2, with TRBD1 matching 8 bases. The length of the CDR3 is 14 residues. V shed 6 bases, J shed 4 bases, and the junction held 4 bases outside the gene matches. The CDR3: CASRGTGLTGELFF. CDR3 coding DNA: TGTGCCAGCAGGGGGACAGGTCTCACCGGGGAGCTGTTTTTT.

This clonotype has a count of ten or more. The chain couples TRBV10-3 to TRBJ2-7, with D unclear. This CDR3 region has 15 residues. Germline lookup yields CDR1 ENHRY and CDR2 SYGVKD. Trimming took 0 bases from V and 4 from J, leaving 13 bases between them. The CDR3, as DNA: TGTGCCATCAGTGAGTCGAATTCAGAGTATTACGAGCAGTACTTC. Translating gives CAISESNSEYYEQYF.

This clonotype was seen ten or more times. This sequence joins TRBV14 and TRBJ2-3, with 12 bases identical to TRBD2. The CDR3 loop spans 15 amino acids. Per germline, CDR1 SGHDN and CDR2 FVKESK. V was pared by 4 bases and J by 4 bases, with 3 bases of the junction left unmatched. The CDR3 sequence is CASSPLAGGSDTQYF. The CDR3 region has the DNA TGTGCCAGCAGCCCACTAGCGGGGGGCTCAGATACGCAGTATTTT.